This T cell receptor (beta chain) was found in a study of blood T cell repertoires in COVID-19. Overall study context: COVID-19 samples from acute and convalescent phases originated in the United States, Italy and Spain. In each case, the material was cDNA or gDNA derived from T cells, B-cell-depleted T cells, or PBMCs.

CDR3 length equals 16 residues. J was trimmed by 2 bases and V by 8 bases; bases with no gene match: 9. CDR1 is LNHDA, CDR2 SQIVND, per germline (reference sequence). How the authors handled the data: Researchers report that nucleated cell counts were estimated from reference gene primer amplification. Sequencing was performed with immunoSEQ multiplex PCR; in TCRdb, only in-frame clones are kept and a portion is missing. V, J and clone size are taken as reported in that table, and D and trimming were inferred from the DNA itself. Of tens of thousands of clones in the sample, 80% to 90% were seen once.

V usage is TRBV19 and J usage is TRBJ2-1; TRBD2 matches at 10 bases. Material: peripheral blood. The receptor's source is a man between 60 and 75 years old with acute or convalescent COVID-19. The CDR3 coding sequence is TGTGCCAGTGGCTTAGCGGGAGGCTTCCCCTACAATGAGCAGTTCTTC. Encoded protein: CASGLAGGFPYNEQFF.